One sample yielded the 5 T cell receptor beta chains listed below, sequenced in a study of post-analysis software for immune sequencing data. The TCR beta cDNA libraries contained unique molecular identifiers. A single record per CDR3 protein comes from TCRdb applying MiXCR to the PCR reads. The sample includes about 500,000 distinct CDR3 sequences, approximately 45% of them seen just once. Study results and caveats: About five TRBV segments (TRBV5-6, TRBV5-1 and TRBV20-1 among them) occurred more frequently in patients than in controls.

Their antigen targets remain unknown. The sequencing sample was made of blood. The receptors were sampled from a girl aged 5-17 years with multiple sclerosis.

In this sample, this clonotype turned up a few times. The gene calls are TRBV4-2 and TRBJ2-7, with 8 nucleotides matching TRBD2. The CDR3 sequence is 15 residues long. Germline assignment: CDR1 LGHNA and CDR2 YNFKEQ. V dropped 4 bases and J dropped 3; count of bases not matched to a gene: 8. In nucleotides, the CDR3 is TGTGCCAGCAGCCCAGAGGGAACTAGCGGCTACGAGCAGTACTTC. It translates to CASSPEGTSGYEQYF.

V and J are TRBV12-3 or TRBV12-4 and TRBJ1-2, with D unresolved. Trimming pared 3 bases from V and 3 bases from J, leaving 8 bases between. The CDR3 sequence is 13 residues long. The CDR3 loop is CASSLVKDYGYTF. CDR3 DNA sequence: TGTGCCAGCAGTTTGGTGAAGGACTATGGCTACACCTTC.

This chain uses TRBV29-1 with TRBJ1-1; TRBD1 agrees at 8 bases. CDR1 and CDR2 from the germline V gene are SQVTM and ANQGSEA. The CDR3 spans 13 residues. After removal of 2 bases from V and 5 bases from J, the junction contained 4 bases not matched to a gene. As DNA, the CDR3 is TGCAGCGTTGAAACAGGGGGGATTACTGAAGCTTTCTTT. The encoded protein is CSVETGGITEAFF.

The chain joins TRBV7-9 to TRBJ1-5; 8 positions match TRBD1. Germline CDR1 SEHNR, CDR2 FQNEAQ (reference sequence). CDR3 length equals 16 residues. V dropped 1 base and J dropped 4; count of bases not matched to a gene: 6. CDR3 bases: TGTGCCAGCAGCTTAGGGACAGGGACGGCAAATCAGCCCCAGCATTTT. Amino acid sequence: CASSLGTGTANQPQHF.

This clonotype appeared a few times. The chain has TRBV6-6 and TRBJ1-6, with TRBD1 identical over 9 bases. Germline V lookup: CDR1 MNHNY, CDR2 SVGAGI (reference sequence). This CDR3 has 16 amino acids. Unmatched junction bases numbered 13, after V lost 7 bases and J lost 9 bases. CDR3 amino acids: CASTGNQQGAGSPLHF. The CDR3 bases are TGTGCCAGCACGGGGAATCAACAGGGGGCCGGTTCACCCCTCCACTTT.